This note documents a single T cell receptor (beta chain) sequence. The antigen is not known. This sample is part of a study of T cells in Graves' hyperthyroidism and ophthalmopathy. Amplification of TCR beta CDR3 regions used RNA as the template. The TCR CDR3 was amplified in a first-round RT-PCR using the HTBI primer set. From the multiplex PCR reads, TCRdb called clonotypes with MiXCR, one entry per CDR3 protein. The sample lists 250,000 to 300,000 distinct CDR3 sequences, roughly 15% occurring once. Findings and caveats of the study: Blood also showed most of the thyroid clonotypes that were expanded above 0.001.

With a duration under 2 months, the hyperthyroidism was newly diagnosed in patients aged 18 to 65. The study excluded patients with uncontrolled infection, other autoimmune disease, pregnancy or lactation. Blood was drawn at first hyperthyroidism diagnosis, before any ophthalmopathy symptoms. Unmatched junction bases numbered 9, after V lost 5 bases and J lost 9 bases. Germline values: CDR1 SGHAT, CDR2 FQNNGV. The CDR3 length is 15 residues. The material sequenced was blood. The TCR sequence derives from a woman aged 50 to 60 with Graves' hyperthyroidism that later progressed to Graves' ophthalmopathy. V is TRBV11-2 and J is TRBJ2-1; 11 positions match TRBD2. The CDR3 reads CASSLTSGSGVEQFF. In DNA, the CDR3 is TGTGCCAGCAGCCTTACTAGCGGGAGTGGAGTTGAGCAGTTCTTC. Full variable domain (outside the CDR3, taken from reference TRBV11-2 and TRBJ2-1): EAGVAQSPRYKIIEKRQSVAFWCNPISGHATLYWYQQILGQGPKLLIQFQNNGVVDDSQLPKDRFSAERLKGVDSTLKIQPAKLEDSAVYLCASSLTSGSGVEQFFGPGTRLTVL.